This TCR beta chain was identified in a study of tissue T cells after allogeneic stem cell transplantation. Study-level points and caveats: Alloreactivity or antigen specificity of tissue TCRs was not determined; some clones might be host cells.

The time point is: mouse harvest day 14 after allogeneic transplant. Each mouse received 10^7 T-cell-depleted marrow cells plus 10^6 splenic CD5+ T cells by tail vein. B6 (H2b) cells into BALB/c (H2d) mice; tissues taken at day 7 or 14. About this clone itself: Its cognate antigen is unknown. Germline and genes: mouse.

CDR3 sequences, V/J genes, frequencies and template counts came from survey-depth TCRbeta sequencing. Sequenced by immunoSEQ multiplex PCR; TCRdb stores in-frame clones only, minus some. Of more than 4,000 clones listed, 30% to 40% are singletons. Sequencing was performed on skin. This receptor was obtained from a female BALB/c mouse given C57BL/6 T cells with graft-versus-host disease after an allogeneic hematopoietic cell transplant.

The CDR3 DNA, read in part, is TGTGCCAGCAGTCCATCTAACTATGCTGAGCAGTTC. Translation: CASSPSNYAEQF. The entire CDR3 reads CASSPSNYAEQFF. The J gene is TRBJ2-1, the V gene TRBV26; no clear D. The read ends 1 residue before the CDR3 terminus; that terminus is restored from the germline J gene. The V end was cut by 4 bases, the J end by 0 bases, with 4 bases between. This CDR3 is built from 13 residues. The germline CDR1 and CDR2 sequences are KGHPV and FQNQEV (reference sequence). The complete variable domain, with remaining parts taken from reference TRBV26 and TRBJ2-1, reads NSKVIQTPRYLVKGQGQKAKMRCIPEKGHPVVFWYQQNKNNEFKFLINFQNQEVLQQIDMTEKRFSAECPSNSPCSLEIQSSEAGDSALYLCASSPSNYAEQFFGPGTRLTVL.